This T cell receptor (beta chain) was retrieved from a study of CD8+CD57+ T cells in acquired aplastic anemia. Germline CDR1 is MGHDK and CDR2 is SYGVNS. The CDR3 runs 14 residues. Trimming took off 4 bases at V and 1 base at J, with 11 bases between the two ends. TCR beta VDJ combinations and CDR3 sequences were profiled from genomic DNA. TCRdb fed the reads into MiXCR, producing one record per CDR3 protein. This table holds about 190,000 distinct CDR3 sequences, around 50% found once. Source material: sorted CD4+, CD8+, or CD8+CD57+ T cells (not recorded which) from PBMCs. The rearrangement uses TRBV25-1 and TRBJ2-7; D may be TRBD1 or TRBD2 (5 bases each). This TCR was sampled from a human donor in good health, serving as a control. The CDR3 nucleotides read TGTGCCAGCAGTGGGGACGGATCATCCTACGAGCAGTACTTC. Amino acid sequence: CASSGDGSSYEQYF.